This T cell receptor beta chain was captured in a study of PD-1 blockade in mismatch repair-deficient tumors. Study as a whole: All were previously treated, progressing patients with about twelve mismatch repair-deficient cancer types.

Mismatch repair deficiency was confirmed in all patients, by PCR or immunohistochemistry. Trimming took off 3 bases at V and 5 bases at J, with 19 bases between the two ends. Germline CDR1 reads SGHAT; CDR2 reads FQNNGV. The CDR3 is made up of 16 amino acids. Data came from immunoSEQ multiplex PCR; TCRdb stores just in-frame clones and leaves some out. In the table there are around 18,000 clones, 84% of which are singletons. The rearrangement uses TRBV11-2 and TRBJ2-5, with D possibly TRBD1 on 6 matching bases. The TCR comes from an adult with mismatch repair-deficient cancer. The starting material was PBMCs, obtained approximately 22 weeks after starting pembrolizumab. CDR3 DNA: TGTGCCAGCAGCTTCCGCTCCAGGGGAATCGGGGAGACCCAGTACTTC. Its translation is CASSFRSRGIGETQYF.